This T cell receptor beta chain was profiled in a study of blood T cells in healthy people across ages. Overall study findings and caveats: Getting older went along with TCR beta diversity per million T cells dropping roughly linearly. CMV status of donors was unknown, possibly confounding expanded clonotype changes.

Isolating PBMCs gave at least 6.5 million of these cells per sample. A J-beta primer mix and a sample-barcoded 5' primer were used in a second PCR of roughly 7 to 12 cycles. A template-switch adaptor with 12 random nucleotides tagged each cDNA molecule. TCRdb redid the calling of the 5' RACE reads with MiXCR, one entry per CDR3 protein. The sample shows 580,000 or so distinct CDR3 sequences, more than 45% of them seen only once. This clonotype occurred a few times. Its target is unknown. The specimen sequenced was blood. The receptor's source is an elderly man in good health.

The CDR3 loop reads CASSPRQRGNTGELFF. DNA for the CDR3: TGTGCCAGCAGCCCCCGTCAGAGGGGGAACACCGGGGAGCTGTTTTTT. This sequence joins TRBV9 and TRBJ2-2; either TRBD1 or TRBD2 may supply D (5 bases each). CDR1 is SGDLS and CDR2 is YYNGEE in the germline V gene. This CDR3 region has 16 residues. The V end lost 4 bases, the J end lost 1 base, and 14 bases lay between the germline ends.